What follows is one T cell receptor (beta chain) and its context. The antigen is unknown. The repertoire was sequenced with immunoSEQ multiplex PCR; TCRdb's copy has only in-frame clones and lacks some. Among over 55,000 clones, just under 90% were seen once, and the ten largest hold about 4.2%. The sample comes from a study of a mutant IDH1 vaccine in newly diagnosed glioma. Turning to the study itself: Eight vaccinations reached patients in weeks 1, 3, 5, 7, 11, 15, 19 and 23. Treated patients had a mean age of around 40 years and a sex split that was roughly 62% male and about 40% female. Most had both radiotherapy and temozolomide beforehand; others had only one.

Study observations and caveats: Changes in top peripheral clonotypes did not appear linked to pseudoprogression.

Germline lookup yields CDR1 SGDLS and CDR2 YYNGEE. The V and J ends lost 4 bases and 6 bases respectively, with 18 bases between them. This CDR3 contains 15 residues. Time point reported: week 5, during vaccination. Doses of 300 ug of mutant IDH1 20-mer peptide were given with topical imiquimod. The source of this sequence is a woman aged 40 to 50 with glioma. The rearrangement uses TRBV9 and TRBJ2-3, with no clear D. The specimen was PBMCs, collected from a glioma patient whose treatment included an IDH1 peptide vaccine. CDR3 in amino acids: CASSPSPSLADTQYF. The CDR3 region has the DNA TGTGCCAGCAGCCCATCCCCCTCCCTGGCGGATACGCAGTATTTT.